A single sample is the source of the 15 T cell receptor beta chains below, sequenced in a study of cytotoxic CD8 clonotypes in ibrutinib-treated CLL. Using immunoSEQ multiplex PCR, the repertoire was profiled, and TCRdb retains in-frame clones only, with some absent. Among 150,000 or so clones listed, approximately 83% were seen once. Sequences were derived from PBMCs, sampled after 24 months of ibrutinib treatment. The receptors stem from a human donor with chronic lymphocytic leukemia.

The chain recombines TRBV2 with TRBJ2-7, with a tentative D call TRBD2 (5 bases). Germline CDR1 SNHLY, CDR2 FYNNEI. Trimming left V 7 bases short and J 4 bases short, with 11 bases between. The CDR3 spans 12 residues. In DNA, the CDR3 is TGTGCCAGCAAAATCCTAGCTTACGAGCAGTACTTC. Translated: CASKILAYEQYF.

The gene calls are TRBV19 and TRBJ1-5; D might be TRBD1 (5 bases). V lost 5 bases, J lost 7 bases, and 15 bases lay in between. This CDR3 is 14 amino acids long. Germline assignment: CDR1 LNHDA and CDR2 SQIVND (reference sequence). The CDR3 here is CASSLRGGNQPQHF. CDR3 bases: TGTGCCAGTAGTCTGCGGGGGGGGAACCAGCCCCAGCATTTT.

The chain joins TRBV11-2 to TRBJ2-1; D might be TRBD1 (6 bases). This CDR3 has 13 amino acids. Germline V CDR1 and CDR2: SGHAT, FQNNGV. V shed 7 bases and J shed 4 bases, with 11 bases lying between them. CDR3 in amino acids: CASKPQGYNEQFF. The CDR3 coding sequence is TGTGCCAGCAAGCCACAGGGTTACAATGAGCAGTTCTTC. The complete variable domain, with remaining parts taken from reference TRBV11-2 and TRBJ2-1, reads EAGVAQSPRYKIIEKRQSVAFWCNPISGHATLYWYQQILGQGPKLLIQFQNNGVVDDSQLPKDRFSAERLKGVDSTLKIQPAKLEDSAVYLCASKPQGYNEQFFGPGTRLTVL.

This clone was seen just once. The chain has TRBV2 and TRBJ1-6, with a possible D match to TRBD1 (6 bases). There are 14 residues in the CDR3. Germline V gene data show CDR1 as SNHLY and CDR2 as FYNNEI. V was trimmed by 4 bases and J by 11 bases, leaving 15 bases between them. This CDR3 reads CASSATGPYPPLHF. The CDR3 DNA sequence: TGTGCCAGCAGTGCGACAGGCCCCTACCCACCCCTCCACTTT.

The rearrangement links TRBV15 to TRBJ2-7; TRBD2 matches at 7 bases. The length of the CDR3 is 10 residues. J was trimmed by 12 bases and V by 8 bases; bases with no gene match: 7. Germline assignment: CDR1 LNHNV and CDR2 YYDKDF (reference sequence). CDR3 region: CATGWEGWYF. The CDR3 DNA follows: TGTGCCACCGGGTGGGAGGGCTGGTACTTC.

The chain uses TRBV19 and TRBJ1-2; tentative D call: TRBD1 (5 bases). The CDR3 extends over 14 amino acids. The germline V and J ends were trimmed by 1 base and 4 bases, with 10 bases remaining between them. CDR1 and CDR2 from the germline V gene are LNHDA and SQIVND (reference sequence). CDR3 coding DNA: TGTGCCAGTAGTATAGTTGGGGGAACCTATGGCTACACCTTC. Protein: CASSIVGGTYGYTF.

This clone was detected only a few times. V gene TRBV4-1 combines with J gene TRBJ1-1; 7 nucleotides align to TRBD1. This CDR3 region has 19 residues. The germline V gene encodes CDR1 MGHRA and CDR2 YSYEKL. V shed 1 base and J 4 bases; nucleotides not matched to a gene: 18. The CDR3, as DNA: TGCGCCAGCAGCCAAGGATCAGGGACAGAAAGGAGGAGCAGCACTGAAGCTTTCTTT. Amino acids: CASSQGSGTERRSSTEAFF.

This sequence joins TRBV7-2 and TRBJ1-4, with TRBD1 matching 7 bases. J was trimmed by 7 bases and V by 2 bases; bases with no gene match: 7. CDR3 size: 15 residues. Germline CDR1 is SGHTA and CDR2 is FQGNSA. CDR3 residues: CASSLTQGFGEKLFF. The DNA of the CDR3 is TGTGCCAGCAGCTTAACACAGGGGTTCGGTGAAAAACTGTTTTTT.

The chain uses TRBV6-6 and TRBJ1-4; D may be TRBD1 (5 bases). V was clipped by 6 bases and J by 7 bases, with 12 bases between them. This CDR3 has 13 residues. The V gene's germline CDR1 is MNHNY and CDR2 SVGAGI (reference sequence). The CDR3 spells CASRGPQGEKLFF. CDR3 DNA sequence: TGTGCCAGCAGGGGTCCTCAGGGTGAAAAACTGTTTTTT.

The V and J genes are TRBV2 and TRBJ2-7; TRBD1 aligns across 9 bases. The CDR3 contains 14 residues. With 7 bases clipped from V and 4 bases from J, the junction kept 8 bases outside the gene matches. Germline V gene data show CDR1 as SNHLY and CDR2 as FYNNEI. CDR3 nucleotide sequence: TGTGCCAGCAAAAAGGGACAGGGTCCGTACGAGCAGTACTTC. It encodes CASKKGQGPYEQYF.

The chain links TRBV19 to TRBJ2-7; TRBD2 matches at 9 bases. CDR1 is LNHDA and CDR2 is SQIVND in the germline V gene (reference sequence). There are 14 residues in the CDR3. J lost 7 bases, V lost 3 bases, and 7 bases had no gene match. CDR3 in amino acids: CASSIRLAAREQYF. In DNA, the CDR3 is TGTGCCAGTAGTATTAGACTAGCGGCTCGTGAGCAGTACTTC.

V is TRBV7-2 and J is TRBJ1-2; D possibly corresponds to TRBD1 (5 bases). The CDR3 is 15 amino acids. The V end lost 2 bases, the J end lost 4 bases, and 14 bases lay between the germline ends. CDR1 is SGHTA, CDR2 FQGNSA, per germline. CDR3 sequence reads: CASSLSRGRAYGYTF. Here the CDR3 DNA reads TGTGCCAGCAGCTTATCCCGGGGCCGGGCCTATGGCTACACCTTC.

The chain has TRBV6-1 and TRBJ2-3, with 7 bases identical to TRBD2. Germline V gene lookup returns CDR1 MNHNS and CDR2 SASEGT. This CDR3 has 13 residues. V lost 10 bases and J lost 7; bases outside the gene matches: 11. This CDR3 is CAIGWGEGNTQYF. CDR3 DNA: TGTGCCATTGGTTGGGGGGAGGGTAATACGCAGTATTTT.

This clone occurred once. The V gene is TRBV28, the J gene TRBJ2-3; 11 nucleotides line up with TRBD2. The germline V gene encodes CDR1 MDHEN and CDR2 SYDVKM. The junction had 7 bases not matched to a gene; V was cut back by 10 bases and J by 4 bases. The CDR3 covers 14 residues. Here the CDR3 DNA reads TGTGCCACCACGACTAGCGGGACTTCAGATACGCAGTATTTT. Translation gives CATTTSGTSDTQYF. Together with reference TRBV28 and TRBJ2-3, the CDR3 gives the full variable domain: DVKVTQSSRYLVKRTGEKVFLECVQDMDHENMFWYRQDPGLGLRLIYFSYDVKMKEKGDIPEGYSVSREKKERFSLILESASTNQTSMYLCATTTSGTSDTQYFGPGTRLTVL.

The chain carries TRBV19 and TRBJ2-3; 8 bases are shared with TRBD1. CDR1 is LNHDA, CDR2 SQIVND, per germline (reference sequence). With V trimmed by 6 bases and J by 5 bases, 7 bases remained unmatched. There are 14 residues in the CDR3. CDR3 nucleotides: TGTGCCAGTAGGGACAGGGTTTCGGAAGATACGCAGTATTTT. Translated: CASRDRVSEDTQYF. Based on the CDR3 plus reference TRBV19 and TRBJ2-3, the full variable domain is DGGITQSPKYLFRKEGQNVTLSCEQNLNHDAMYWYRQDPGQGLRLIYYSQIVNDFQKGDIAEGYSVSREKKESFPLTVTSAQKNPTAFYLCASRDRVSEDTQYFGPGTRLTVL.